The source of this T cell receptor beta chain is a study of vaccination effects on CD4 cells after COVID-19. Study results and caveats: Small numbers of convalescent patients limited the study. It also lacked early post-infection timepoints.

Expansion of antigen-specific CD4+ T cells with viral peptide pools was carried out by the ViraFEST assay before sequencing. Investigators separated out CD4+ T cells once around 9 days of culture had passed. The healthy vaccine recipients, who had no prior SARS-CoV-2 infection, showed negative nucleocapsid antibodies. Using immunoSEQ multiplex PCR, the repertoire was profiled, and TCRdb retains in-frame clones only, with some absent. The table lists roughly 65,000 clones, approximately 79% of them singletons, with about 3% in the top ten. Germline CDR1 and CDR2: MNHEY and SVGAGI. The trim removed 6 bases at V and 3 bases at J, leaving 6 bases unmatched. CDR3 length: 15 amino acids. Notes on this clone: Antigen: not known.

This chain joins TRBV6-5 and TRBJ2-1; 9 bases agree with TRBD1. This receptor was identified in a human donor who received a COVID-19 vaccine. Sequenced here: CD4+ T cells from PBMCs cultured with HCoV-NL63 spike peptides, sampled before COVID-19 vaccination. This CDR3 is CASRPGTGIYNEQFF. The CDR3 DNA is TGTGCCAGCAGACCCGGGACAGGGATCTACAATGAGCAGTTCTTC.